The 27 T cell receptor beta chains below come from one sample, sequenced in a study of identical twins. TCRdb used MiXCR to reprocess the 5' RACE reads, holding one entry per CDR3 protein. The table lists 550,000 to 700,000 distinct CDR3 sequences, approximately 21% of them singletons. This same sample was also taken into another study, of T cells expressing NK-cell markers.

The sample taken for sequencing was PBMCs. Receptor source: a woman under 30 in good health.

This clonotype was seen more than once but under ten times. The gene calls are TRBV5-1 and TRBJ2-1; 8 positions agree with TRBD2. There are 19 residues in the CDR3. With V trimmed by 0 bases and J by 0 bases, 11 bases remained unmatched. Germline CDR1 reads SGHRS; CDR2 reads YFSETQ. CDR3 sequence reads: CASSLATGGYPSSYNEQFF. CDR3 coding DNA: TGCGCCAGCAGCTTGGCCACGGGAGGGTACCCAAGCTCCTACAATGAGCAGTTCTTC.

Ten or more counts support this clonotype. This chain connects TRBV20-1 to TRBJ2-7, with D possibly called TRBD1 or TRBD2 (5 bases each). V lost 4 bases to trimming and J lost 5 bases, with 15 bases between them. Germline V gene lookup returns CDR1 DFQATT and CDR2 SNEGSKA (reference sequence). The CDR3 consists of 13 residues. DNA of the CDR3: TGCAGTGCTACCCGGGACCAGCCTCACGAGCAGTACTTC. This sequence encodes CSATRDQPHEQYF.

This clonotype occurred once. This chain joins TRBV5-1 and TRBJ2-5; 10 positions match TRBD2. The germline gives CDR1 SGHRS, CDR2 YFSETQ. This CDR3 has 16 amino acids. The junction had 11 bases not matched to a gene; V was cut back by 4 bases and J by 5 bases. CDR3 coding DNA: TGCGCCAGCAGCAGGGGGACTAGCGAAATGCGGGAGACCCAGTACTTC. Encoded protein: CASSRGTSEMRETQYF.

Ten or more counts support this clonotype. CDR3 in DNA: TGTGCCAGCAGCCGCCGACTAGCGGGCCAAGAGACCCAGTACTTC. Translated: CASSRRLAGQETQYF. The chain has TRBV12-3 or TRBV12-4 and TRBJ2-5; 10 nucleotides align to TRBD2. This CDR3 has 15 amino acids. After removal of 6 bases from V and 1 base from J, the junction contained 5 bases not matched to a gene.

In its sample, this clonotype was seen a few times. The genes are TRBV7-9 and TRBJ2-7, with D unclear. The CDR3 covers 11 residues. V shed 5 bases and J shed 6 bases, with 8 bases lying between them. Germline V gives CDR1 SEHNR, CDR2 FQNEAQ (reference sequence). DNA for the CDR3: TGTGCCAGCAGCCCCGTCGGCGAGCAGTACTTC. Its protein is CASSPVGEQYF.

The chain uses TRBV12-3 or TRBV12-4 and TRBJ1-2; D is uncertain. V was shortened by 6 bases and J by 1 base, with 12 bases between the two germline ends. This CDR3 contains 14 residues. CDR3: CASSITVVNYGYTF. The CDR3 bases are TGTGCCAGCAGCATCACGGTAGTTAACTATGGCTACACCTTC.

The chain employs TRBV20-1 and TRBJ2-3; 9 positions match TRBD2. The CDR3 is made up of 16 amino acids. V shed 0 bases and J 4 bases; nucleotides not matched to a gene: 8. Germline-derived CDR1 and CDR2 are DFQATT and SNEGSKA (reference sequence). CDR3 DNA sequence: TGCAGTGCTAGAGATGGAATAGCGGGAGTGGCAGATACGCAGTATTTT. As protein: CSARDGIAGVADTQYF.

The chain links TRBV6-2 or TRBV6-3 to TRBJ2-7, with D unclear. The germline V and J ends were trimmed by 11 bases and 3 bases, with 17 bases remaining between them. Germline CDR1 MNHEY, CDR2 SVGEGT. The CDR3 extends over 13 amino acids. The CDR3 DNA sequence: TGTGCCTCCCGTCAGTCTACCGACTACGAGCAGTACTTC. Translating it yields CASRQSTDYEQYF.

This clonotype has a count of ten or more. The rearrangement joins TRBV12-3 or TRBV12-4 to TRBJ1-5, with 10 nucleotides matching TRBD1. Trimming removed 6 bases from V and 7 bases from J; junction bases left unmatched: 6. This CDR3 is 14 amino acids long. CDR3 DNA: TGTGCCAGCAGGCAGACAGGGGGCCAACAGCCCCAGCATTTT. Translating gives CASRQTGGQQPQHF.

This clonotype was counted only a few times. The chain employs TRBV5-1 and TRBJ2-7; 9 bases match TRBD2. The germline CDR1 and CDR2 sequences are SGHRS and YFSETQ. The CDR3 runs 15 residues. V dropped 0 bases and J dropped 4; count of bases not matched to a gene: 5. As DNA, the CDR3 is TGCGCCAGCAGCTTGGGCCTAGCGGGACTTTACGAGCAGTACTTC. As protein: CASSLGLAGLYEQYF. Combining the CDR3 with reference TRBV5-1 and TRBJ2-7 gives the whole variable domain KAGVTQTPRYLIKTRGQQVTLSCSPISGHRSVSWYQQTPGQGLQFLFEYFSETQRNKGNFPGRFSGRQFSNSRSEMNVSTLELGDSALYLCASSLGLAGLYEQYFGPGTRLTVT.

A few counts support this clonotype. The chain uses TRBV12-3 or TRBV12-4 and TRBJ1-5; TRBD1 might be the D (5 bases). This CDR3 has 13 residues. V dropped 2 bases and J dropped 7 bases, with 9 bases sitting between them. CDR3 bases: TGTGCCAGCAGTTTATTGCGGGGCCAGCCCCAGCATTTT. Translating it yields CASSLLRGQPQHF.

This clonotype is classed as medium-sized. Here the CDR3 DNA reads TGTGCCAGCAGTTGGGGACTAGTGGGAAGCGAGCAGTTCTTC. Translating it yields CASSWGLVGSEQFF. The chain uses TRBV6-2 or TRBV6-3 and TRBJ2-1; TRBD2 matches at 8 bases. The germline V gene encodes CDR1 MNHEY and CDR2 SVGEGT. V trimming: 4 bases; J trimming: 10 bases; junction bases outside the gene matches: 9. The CDR3 is 14 residues long.

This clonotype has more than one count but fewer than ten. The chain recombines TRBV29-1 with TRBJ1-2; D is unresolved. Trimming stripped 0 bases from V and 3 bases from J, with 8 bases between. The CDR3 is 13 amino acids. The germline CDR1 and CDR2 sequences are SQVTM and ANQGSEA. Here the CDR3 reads CSVEDITDYGYTF. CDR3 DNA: TGCAGCGTTGAAGATATAACAGACTATGGCTACACCTTC.

The CDR3 here is CASSILGLGGEETQYF. The CDR3 coding sequence is TGCGCCAGCAGCATACTGGGACTAGGGGGCGAGGAGACCCAGTACTTC. This chain connects TRBV5-1 to TRBJ2-5; a weak D match, TRBD2 (8 bases). V lost 4 bases and J 5 bases, leaving 21 bases between the germline ends. Per germline, CDR1 SGHRS and CDR2 YFSETQ. The CDR3 spans 16 residues.

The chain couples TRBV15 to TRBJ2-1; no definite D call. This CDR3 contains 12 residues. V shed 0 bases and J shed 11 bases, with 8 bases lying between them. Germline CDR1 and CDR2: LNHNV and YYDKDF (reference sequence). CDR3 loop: CATSRDQSKQFF. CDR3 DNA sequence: TGTGCCACCAGCAGAGATCAGAGTAAGCAGTTCTTC.

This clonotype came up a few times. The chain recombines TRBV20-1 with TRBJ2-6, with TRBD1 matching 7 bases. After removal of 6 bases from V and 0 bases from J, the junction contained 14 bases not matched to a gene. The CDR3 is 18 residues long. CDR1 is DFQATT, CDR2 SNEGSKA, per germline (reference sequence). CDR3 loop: CSAKPYTGVSSGANVLTF. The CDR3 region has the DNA TGCAGTGCCAAACCTTATACAGGGGTGAGCTCTGGGGCCAACGTCCTGACTTTC.

The CDR3 region has the DNA TGTGCCACCAGCAGAGCCTGGGACCTCTCCTACGAGCAGTACTTC. It translates to CATSRAWDLSYEQYF. The rearrangement links TRBV15 to TRBJ2-7; D could derive from TRBD1 or TRBD2 (5 bases each). V was trimmed by 1 base and J by 0 bases, leaving 10 bases between them. Per the germline V gene, CDR1 is LNHNV and CDR2 is YYDKDF (reference sequence). The CDR3 covers 15 residues.

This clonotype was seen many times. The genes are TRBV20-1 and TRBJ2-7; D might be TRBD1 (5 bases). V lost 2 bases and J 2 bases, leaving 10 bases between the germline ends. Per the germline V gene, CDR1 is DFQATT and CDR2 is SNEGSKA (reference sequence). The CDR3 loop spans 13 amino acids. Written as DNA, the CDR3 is TGCAGTGCTAGATCAGGGTACACCTACGAGCAGTACTTC. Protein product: CSARSGYTYEQYF.

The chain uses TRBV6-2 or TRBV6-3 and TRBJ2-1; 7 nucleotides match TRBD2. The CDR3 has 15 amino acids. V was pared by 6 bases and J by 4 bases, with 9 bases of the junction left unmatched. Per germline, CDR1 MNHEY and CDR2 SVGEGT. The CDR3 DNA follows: TGTGCCAGCAGGATAGGGCGGGAGAGGTACAATGAGCAGTTCTTC. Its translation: CASRIGRERYNEQFF.

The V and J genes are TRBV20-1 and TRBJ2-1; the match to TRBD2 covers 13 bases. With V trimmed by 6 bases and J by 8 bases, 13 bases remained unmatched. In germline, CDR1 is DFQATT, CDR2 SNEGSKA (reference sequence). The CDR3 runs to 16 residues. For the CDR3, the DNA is TGCAGTGCCCCCATGACTAGCGGGAGGCCGGGGGATGAGCAGTTCTTC. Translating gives CSAPMTSGRPGDEQFF.

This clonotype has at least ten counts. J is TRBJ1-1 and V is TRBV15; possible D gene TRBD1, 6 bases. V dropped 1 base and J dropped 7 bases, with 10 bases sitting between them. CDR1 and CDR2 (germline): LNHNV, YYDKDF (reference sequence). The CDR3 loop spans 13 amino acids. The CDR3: CATSRARGHEAFF. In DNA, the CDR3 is TGTGCCACCAGCAGAGCACGGGGGCATGAAGCTTTCTTT.

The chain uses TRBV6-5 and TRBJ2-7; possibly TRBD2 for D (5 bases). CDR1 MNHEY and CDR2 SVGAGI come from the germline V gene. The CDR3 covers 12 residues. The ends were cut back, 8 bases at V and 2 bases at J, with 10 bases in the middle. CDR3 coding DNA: TGTGCCAGCGCAAGCGGACCCTACGAGCAGTACTTC. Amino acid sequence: CASASGPYEQYF.

The CDR3 DNA follows: TGTGCCAGCAGCTCCTCAGACAGGACCCTCTTCCACGAGCAGTACTTC. Encoded protein: CASSSSDRTLFHEQYF. The chain combines TRBV7-8 with TRBJ2-7, with a weak D call TRBD1 (6 bases). In germline, CDR1 is SGHVS, CDR2 FQNEAQ. V lost 4 bases, J lost 5 bases, and 21 bases lay in between. The CDR3 covers 16 residues.

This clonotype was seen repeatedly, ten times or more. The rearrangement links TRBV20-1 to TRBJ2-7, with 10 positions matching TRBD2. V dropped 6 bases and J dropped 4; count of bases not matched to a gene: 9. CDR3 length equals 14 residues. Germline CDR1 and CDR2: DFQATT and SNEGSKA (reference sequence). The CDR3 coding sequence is TGCAGTGCAAGTCTAGCGGGAGTTAGTTACGAGCAGTACTTC. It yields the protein CSASLAGVSYEQYF.

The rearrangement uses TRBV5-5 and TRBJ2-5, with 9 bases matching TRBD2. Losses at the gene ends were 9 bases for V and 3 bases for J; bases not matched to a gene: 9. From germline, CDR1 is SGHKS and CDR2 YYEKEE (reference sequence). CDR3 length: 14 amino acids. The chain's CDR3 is CATNELAGKETQYF. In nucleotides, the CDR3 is TGTGCCACCAACGAACTAGCGGGTAAAGAGACCCAGTACTTC.

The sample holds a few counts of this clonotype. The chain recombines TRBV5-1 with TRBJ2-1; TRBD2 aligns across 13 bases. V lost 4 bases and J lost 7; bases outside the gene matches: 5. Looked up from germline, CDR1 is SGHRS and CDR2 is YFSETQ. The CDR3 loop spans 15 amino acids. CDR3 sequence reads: CASSQLAGGGNEQFF. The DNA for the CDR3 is TGCGCCAGCAGCCAACTAGCGGGGGGGGGTAATGAGCAGTTCTTC.

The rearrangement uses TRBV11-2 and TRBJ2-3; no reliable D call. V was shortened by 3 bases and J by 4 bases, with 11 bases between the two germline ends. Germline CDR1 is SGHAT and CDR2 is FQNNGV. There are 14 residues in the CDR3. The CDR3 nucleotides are TGTGCCAGCAGCTTCTCTAGGATCTCAGATACGCAGTATTTT. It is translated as CASSFSRISDTQYF.